This TCR beta chain was sequenced in a study of shared clonotypes between healthy human individuals. V gave up 6 bases and J gave up 3 bases; unmatched junction bases: 4. The CDR3 runs 15 residues. Germline CDR1 reads LNHDA; CDR2 reads SQIVND (reference sequence). The repertoire was sequenced with immunoSEQ multiplex PCR; TCRdb's copy has only in-frame clones and lacks some. This sample yields about 2.3 million clones, of which less than 95% are seen a single time; around 0.38% belongs to the top ten. Specimen: naive CD4+ T cells from PBMCs. Described subset: CD45RA+ positively selected. This receptor was identified in a man between 18 and 29 years old in good health. Some clones in this sample may be carry-over from other donors' samples. The chain uses TRBV19 and TRBJ2-6, with TRBD1 matching over 8 bases. CDR3 region: CASRFRGLGANVLTF. CDR3 in DNA: TGTGCCAGTAGGTTCAGGGGGCTTGGGGCCAACGTCCTGACTTTC. Using reference TRBV19 and TRBJ2-6 for the parts outside the CDR3, the full variable domain is DGGITQSPKYLFRKEGQNVTLSCEQNLNHDAMYWYRQDPGQGLRLIYYSQIVNDFQKGDIAEGYSVSREKKESFPLTVTSAQKNPTAFYLCASRFRGLGANVLTFGAGSRLTVL.